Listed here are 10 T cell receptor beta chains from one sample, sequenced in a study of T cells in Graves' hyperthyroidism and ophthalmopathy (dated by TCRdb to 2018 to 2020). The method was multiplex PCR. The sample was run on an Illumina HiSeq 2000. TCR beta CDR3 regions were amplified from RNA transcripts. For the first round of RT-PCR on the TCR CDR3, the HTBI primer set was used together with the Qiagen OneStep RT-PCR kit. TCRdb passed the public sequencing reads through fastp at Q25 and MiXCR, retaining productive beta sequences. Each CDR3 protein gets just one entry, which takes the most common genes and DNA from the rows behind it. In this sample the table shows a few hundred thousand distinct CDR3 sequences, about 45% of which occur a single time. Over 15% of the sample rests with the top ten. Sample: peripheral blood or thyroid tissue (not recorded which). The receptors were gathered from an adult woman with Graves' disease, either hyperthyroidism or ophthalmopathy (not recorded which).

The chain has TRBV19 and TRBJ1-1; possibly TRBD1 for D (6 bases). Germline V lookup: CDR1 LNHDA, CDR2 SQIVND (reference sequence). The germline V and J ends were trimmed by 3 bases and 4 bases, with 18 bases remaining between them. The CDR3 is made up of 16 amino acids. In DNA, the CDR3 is TGTGCCAGTAGTATTTATAAGCAGGGGTTGAGCACTGAAGCTTTCTTT. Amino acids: CASSIYKQGLSTEAFF.

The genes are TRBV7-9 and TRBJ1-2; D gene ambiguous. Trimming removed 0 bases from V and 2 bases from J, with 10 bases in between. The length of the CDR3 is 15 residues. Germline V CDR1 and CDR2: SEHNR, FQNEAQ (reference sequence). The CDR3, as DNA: TGTGCCAGCAGCTTAGCGGCAGCGGCCAACTATGGCTACACCTTC. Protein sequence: CASSLAAAANYGYTF.

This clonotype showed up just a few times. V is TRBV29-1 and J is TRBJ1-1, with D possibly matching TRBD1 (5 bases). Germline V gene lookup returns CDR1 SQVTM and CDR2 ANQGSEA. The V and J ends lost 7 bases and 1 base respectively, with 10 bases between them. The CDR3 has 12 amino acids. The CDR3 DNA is TGCAGCGCCGGGACTGAGAACACTGAAGCTTTCTTT. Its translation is CSAGTENTEAFF.

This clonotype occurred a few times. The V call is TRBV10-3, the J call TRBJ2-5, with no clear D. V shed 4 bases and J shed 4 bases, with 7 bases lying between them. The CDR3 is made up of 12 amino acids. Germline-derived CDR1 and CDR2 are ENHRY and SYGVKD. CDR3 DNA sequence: TGTGCCATCAGTGGGGTTGGAGAGACCCAGTACTTC. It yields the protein CAISGVGETQYF.

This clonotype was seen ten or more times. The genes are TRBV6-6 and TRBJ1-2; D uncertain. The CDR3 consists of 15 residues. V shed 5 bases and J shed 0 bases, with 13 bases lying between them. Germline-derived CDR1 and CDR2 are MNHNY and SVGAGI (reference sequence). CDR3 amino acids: CASSPTRSTNYGYTF. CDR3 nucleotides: TGTGCCAGCAGTCCGACAAGGAGCACTAACTATGGCTACACCTTC.

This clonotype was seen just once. This chain's CDR3 is CASIEAGDRLYGYTF. The CDR3 region has the DNA TGTGCCAGCATCGAGGCCGGGGACAGGCTCTATGGCTACACCTTC. The chain couples TRBV2 to TRBJ1-2; 8 bases align to TRBD1. The CDR3 extends over 15 amino acids. Germline V gene sequence: CDR1 SNHLY, CDR2 FYNNEI. The V gene end was trimmed by 7 bases and the J gene end by 4 bases; junction bases not matched to a gene: 11.

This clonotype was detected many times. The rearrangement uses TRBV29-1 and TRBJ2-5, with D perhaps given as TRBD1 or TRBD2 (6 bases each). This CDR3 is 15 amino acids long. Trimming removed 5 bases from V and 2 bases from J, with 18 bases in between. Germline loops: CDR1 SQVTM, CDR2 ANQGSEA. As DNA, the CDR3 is TGCAGCGTTCAGTCGAGGGGGGCCGGTCAAGAGACCCAGTACTTC. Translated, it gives CSVQSRGAGQETQYF.

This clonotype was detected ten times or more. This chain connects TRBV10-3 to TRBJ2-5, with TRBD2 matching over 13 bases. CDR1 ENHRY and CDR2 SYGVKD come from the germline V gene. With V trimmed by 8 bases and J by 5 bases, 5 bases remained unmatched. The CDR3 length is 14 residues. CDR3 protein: CAIATGLAGETQYF. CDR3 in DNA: TGTGCCATCGCCACGGGACTAGCGGGGGAGACCCAGTACTTC.

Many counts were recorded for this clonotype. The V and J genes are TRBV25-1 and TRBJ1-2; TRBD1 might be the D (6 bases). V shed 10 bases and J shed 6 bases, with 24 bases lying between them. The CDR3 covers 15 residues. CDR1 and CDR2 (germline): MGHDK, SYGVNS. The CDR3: CATNQAPIQGNGYTF. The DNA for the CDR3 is TGTGCCACCAACCAGGCTCCTATACAGGGAAATGGCTACACCTTC.

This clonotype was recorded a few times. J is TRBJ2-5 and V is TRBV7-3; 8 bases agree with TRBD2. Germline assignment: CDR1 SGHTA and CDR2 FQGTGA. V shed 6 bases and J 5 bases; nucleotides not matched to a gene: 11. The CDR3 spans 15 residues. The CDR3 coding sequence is TGTGCCAGCAGTCTAGCGGGTGCTTTCGATGAGACCCAGTACTTC. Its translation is CASSLAGAFDETQYF.